Detailed here is one TCR beta chain. The data derive from a study of blood T cell repertoires in COVID-19. Study summary: The cDNA or gDNA used as material had been derived from T cells, B-cell-depleted T cells, or PBMCs.

Sequencing was performed with immunoSEQ multiplex PCR; in TCRdb, only in-frame clones are kept and a portion is missing. The sample lists roughly 36,000 clones, roughly 85% occurring once. V was pared by 0 bases and J by 0 bases, with 18 bases between. Germline V gene lookup returns CDR1 LGHDT and CDR2 YNNKEL (reference sequence). The CDR3 loop spans 19 amino acids. The material sequenced was peripheral blood. The TCR sequence derives from a man aged 60 to 75 with active COVID-19. V gene TRBV3-1 (or the pseudogene TRBV3-2) combines with J gene TRBJ2-1; TRBD2 might be the D (6 bases). The CDR3 nucleotides are TGTGCCAGCAGCCAAGAGGTAATAGCGGATAAGAGCTCCTACAATGAGCAGTTCTTC. As protein: CASSQEVIADKSSYNEQFF.